This T cell receptor (beta chain) was sequenced in a study of blood T cell repertoires in COVID-19 (dated by TCRdb to 2018 to 2021). For the study in its entirety: Samples from collaborators originated in the United States, Italy and Spain and spanned both the acute and convalescent phases of COVID-19. The repertoires were released in a freely available public database intended as a resource for research on the immune response to SARS-CoV-2. The prospective study material was composed of cDNA or gDNA derived from T cells, B-cell-depleted T cells, or PBMCs. Where HLA class I and class II types were available, the types were taken from metadata supplied by the sample provider, not from assay-based typing. Deeply sampled blood TCRbeta repertoires from subjects exposed to, actively infected with, or recovered from COVID-19 were included in the dataset. Samples were obtained from the ongoing ImmuneRACE study (first 160 participants) and from some 1,200 subjects provided by 6 global collaborators. Sample metadata almost always included a de-identified subject ID, COVID-19 status, age in years and sex.

Enrolling through a virtual design, the prospective study's participants ranged in age from about 18 to 100 years and lived across 24 United States geographic areas. In the prospective study, participants were assigned to cohorts based on the clinical history participants reported in a screening survey and a study questionnaire. For ImmuneRACE Cohort 3, a participant was defined as recovered based on two consecutive negative NP/OP PCR tests, clearance by a healthcare professional, or resolution of symptoms. Mobile phlebotomists in the prospective study collected whole blood, serum and a nasopharyngeal or oropharyngeal swab from every participant. Additional blood draws and questionnaires over an approximately 2-month period could optionally be provided by prospective study participants. Prospective study blood samples were shipped either frozen or at room temperature before DNA extraction. TCRbeta CDR3 regions were amplified from genomic DNA by means of the immunoSEQ Assay, a bias-controlled multiplex PCR. Under the source paper's analysis protocol: Within the assay, amplification of reference gene primers was used to estimate how many nucleated cells each sample contained. Sequence reads were collapsed and filtered to measure the absolute abundance of every unique TCRbeta CDR3 rearrangement. For each sample, productive Simpson clonality was calculated by taking the square root of Simpson's diversity index across productive rearrangements. The table comes from immuneACCESS by way of TCRdb, which keeps in-frame sequences with V and J called. Part of the clones is missing from these tables; in studies checked, under half for an unresolved V gene and the rest for unknown reasons. The V and J calls and the clone size are those of that table, but D and trimming were determined from the DNA. Counted in this sample were about 310,000 clones; approximately 90% of them appeared once. The top ten clonotypes cover around 9% of the sample.

With respect to this clone: Its specific antigen is unknown. Per-base qualities were not stored, and no clone one base away is much larger.

Results and caveats for the whole study, not just this receptor: The quantity of clinical and demographic metadata differed by source and by participant and was supplied without curation.

From the cysteine up to the phenylalanine, the CDR3 has a length of 17 residues. Only CDR3 DNA remains: 51 bases, in frame from the first base. The germline V gene supplies CDR1 MGHRA and CDR2 YSYEKL. Trimming at the junction amounts to 1 base on V and 0 bases on J, and the germline ends lie 15 bases apart. The sequencing sample was made of PBMCs or T cells enriched from blood (not recorded which). The rearrangement joined TRBV4-1 to TRBJ1-1; the D gene remains uncertain. The clonotype originates from a woman aged 18-29 years who had recovered from COVID-19. In nucleotide form, the sequence is TGCGCCAGCAGCCAAGGCGCAGGTTCAAGAATGAACACTGAAGCTTTCTTT. Translated, it reads CASSQGAGSRMNTEAFF.